This entry lists 23 T cell receptor beta chains sequenced from one sample in a study of blood T cells in healthy people across ages. Through a sample-barcoded 5' primer and a J-beta primer mix, a second PCR was run for roughly 7 to 11 cycles. Using its own MiXCR run on the 5' RACE reads, TCRdb lists one record per CDR3 protein. The profile covers 850,000 to 1,000,000 distinct CDR3 sequences, with roughly 48% appearing a single time and around 15% taken by the ten largest. Sequenced input: blood. These receptors were obtained from a man younger than 40 in good health.

This rearrangement joins TRBV12-3 or TRBV12-4 to TRBJ2-5; weak D call: TRBD2 (9 bases). The V end was cut by 6 bases, the J end by 2 bases, with 31 bases between. This CDR3 has 20 residues. The CDR3 loop reads CASRPIDRGSLAGNQETQYF. CDR3 sequence (DNA): TGTGCCAGCAGACCGATAGACAGGGGATCACTAGCGGGTAATCAAGAGACCCAGTACTTC.

This clonotype came up many times. The chain links TRBV4-3 to TRBJ2-3, with TRBD2 identical over 9 bases. The CDR3 contains 13 residues. J was trimmed by 8 bases and V by 2 bases; bases with no gene match: 2. Germline CDR1 reads LGHNA; CDR2 reads YSLEER. The CDR3 is CASSQSTSGTQYF. The CDR3 bases are TGCGCCAGCAGCCAATCGACTAGCGGTACGCAGTATTTT.

The chain is built from TRBV24-1 and TRBJ2-5; D remains ambiguous. The CDR3 totals 14 residues. CDR1 is KGHDR and CDR2 is SFDVKD in the germline V gene. V was clipped by 3 bases and J by 5 bases, with 12 bases between them. The CDR3 bases are TGTGCCACCAGTGATGTGGGAATCCCTGAGACCCAGTACTTC. This translates into CATSDVGIPETQYF.

The chain recombines TRBV7-3 with TRBJ1-5; D remains ambiguous. CDR1 is SGHTA and CDR2 is FQGTGA in the germline V gene. The CDR3 contains 13 residues. Trimming left V 2 bases short and J 8 bases short, with 10 bases between. The CDR3 loop is CASSLGEGKPQHF. Here the CDR3 DNA reads TGTGCCAGCAGCTTAGGGGAGGGCAAGCCCCAGCATTTT.

The sample holds a few counts of this clonotype. The chain couples TRBV20-1 to TRBJ1-1, with a possible D match to TRBD1 (5 bases). CDR1 is DFQATT, CDR2 SNEGSKA, per germline (reference sequence). Trimming removed 6 bases at V and 4 bases at J, with 12 bases between. This CDR3 comprises 12 residues. The CDR3 region has the DNA TGCAGTGCCACGTTGACAGTCACTGAAGCTTTCTTT. It encodes CSATLTVTEAFF.

This clonotype occurred a few times. The rearrangement uses TRBV7-2 and TRBJ1-1; 11 bases match TRBD1. CDR1 and CDR2 (germline): SGHTA, FQGNSA. The CDR3 is 15 residues long. With 6 bases clipped from V and 6 bases from J, the junction kept 9 bases outside the gene matches. The CDR3 is CASSLLGQGVAEAFF. The DNA for the CDR3 is TGTGCCAGCAGTTTACTGGGACAGGGGGTCGCTGAAGCTTTCTTT.

The rearrangement uses TRBV12-3 or TRBV12-4 and TRBJ1-5; 8 bases match TRBD1. The CDR3 is 15 amino acids. With V trimmed by 5 bases and J by 2 bases, 5 bases remained unmatched. The DNA for the CDR3 is TGTGCCAGCAGTGCGGACAGGGCCCGCAATCAGCCCCAGCATTTT. Translation gives CASSADRARNQPQHF.

The rearrangement uses TRBV12-3 or TRBV12-4 and TRBJ2-3; D gene uncertain. There are 17 residues in the CDR3. Deletions cut 6 bases from V and 0 bases from J, with 19 bases between. CDR3 bases: TGTGCCAGCAGCTTTCGCCCCTACTCCACTAGCACAGATACGCAGTATTTT. Amino acid sequence: CASSFRPYSTSTDTQYF.

This rearrangement joins TRBV29-1 to TRBJ2-5; no definite D call. CDR3 size: 10 residues. In germline, CDR1 is SQVTM, CDR2 ANQGSEA. Trimming removed 5 bases at V and 5 bases at J, with 6 bases between. The CDR3 nucleotides are TGCAGCGTTTCTGGGGAGACCCAGTACTTC. Translation: CSVSGETQYF.

This clonotype was recorded many times. A read error may explain this, as a much larger clone is one base away. The chain links TRBV10-3 to TRBJ2-1; D is uncertain. The J call could be wrong; TRBJ2-7 is a better fit for the DNA end. The germline V gene has CDR1 ENHRY and CDR2 SYGVKD. This CDR3 is 14 amino acids long. The DNA of the CDR3 is TGTGCCATCAGTTCCCTGAGCTCCTACAATGAGCAGTACTTC. Translating gives CAISSLSSYNEQYF.

This clonotype was recorded a few times. The chain couples TRBV24-1 to TRBJ1-2; D is ambiguous. CDR1 is KGHDR, CDR2 SFDVKD, per germline. This CDR3 has 13 residues. The V end was cut by 0 bases, the J end by 5 bases, with 6 bases between. CDR3 in amino acids: CATSDLDLYGYTF. CDR3 coding DNA: TGTGCCACCAGTGATTTGGATTTATATGGCTACACCTTC.

This clonotype was picked up a small number of times. The chain is built from TRBV6-1 and TRBJ1-6; 7 positions agree with TRBD1. Trimming removed 6 bases from V and 8 bases from J; junction bases left unmatched: 10. From germline, CDR1 is MNHNS and CDR2 SASEGT. This CDR3 has 15 amino acids. CDR3: CASRTRQGSDSPLHF. The CDR3, as DNA: TGTGCCAGCAGGACCCGACAGGGTTCGGATTCACCCCTCCACTTT.

This clonotype appeared a few times. The chain couples TRBV20-1 to TRBJ2-7; 9 bases map to TRBD1. V lost 6 bases and J lost 0; bases outside the gene matches: 9. The CDR3 is 15 residues long. Germline-derived CDR1 and CDR2 are DFQATT and SNEGSKA (reference sequence). The CDR3 region has the DNA TGCAGTGCCTTGATGGGACAGGGAAGCTCCTACGAGCAGTACTTC. This sequence encodes CSALMGQGSSYEQYF.

This clonotype was counted ten times or more. This chain uses TRBV12-3 or TRBV12-4 with TRBJ2-7; D gene unclear. The germline V and J ends were trimmed by 3 bases and 2 bases, with 11 bases remaining between them. CDR3 length equals 14 residues. CDR3 sequence (DNA): TGTGCCAGCAGTTTGGGCAGGTCAACCTACGAGCAGTACTTC. Encoded protein: CASSLGRSTYEQYF.

This clonotype was detected only a few times. This chain uses TRBV25-1 with TRBJ2-7, with 8 bases that match TRBD1. The DNA matches TRBJ2-5 better at its end, which makes the J call doubtful. CDR1 is MGHDK and CDR2 is SYGVNS in the germline V gene. The CDR3 extends over 15 amino acids. The CDR3 nucleotides read TGTGCCAGCAGTGAATTTTTAGGACAGGGCAAGACCCAGTACTTC. Translated, it gives CASSEFLGQGKTQYF.

V is TRBV20-1 and J is TRBJ2-5, with no clear D. Germline V gives CDR1 DFQATT, CDR2 SNEGSKA (reference sequence). The CDR3 is 11 residues long. The V end lost 7 bases, the J end lost 2 bases, and 8 bases lay between the germline ends. CDR3 loop: CSVRTQETQYF. In nucleotides, the CDR3 is TGCAGTGTTAGGACGCAAGAGACCCAGTACTTC.

This clonotype was seen more than once but under ten times. The gene calls are TRBV20-1 and TRBJ1-6, with D uncertain. With 6 bases removed from V and 2 bases from J, the gap between germline ends came to 11 bases. The CDR3 extends over 14 amino acids. Germline lookup yields CDR1 DFQATT and CDR2 SNEGSKA (reference sequence). In DNA, the CDR3 is TGCAGTGCCCCTCAAGGCCCCTATAATTCACCCCTCCACTTT. Protein product: CSAPQGPYNSPLHF.

This clonotype was observed a few times. This chain links TRBV6-2 or TRBV6-3 with TRBJ2-3; maybe TRBD1 (6 bases). V lost 10 bases, J lost 4 bases, and 12 bases lay in between. Germline values: CDR1 MNHEY, CDR2 SVGEGT. This CDR3 region has 12 residues. In nucleotides, the CDR3 is TGTGCCACTGGACAGATCGCAGATACGCAGTATTTT. Translated: CATGQIADTQYF.

The V and J genes are TRBV4-1 and TRBJ2-1, with 9 bases matching TRBD1. The J call may be incorrect, as the DNA end agrees better with TRBJ2-7. Germline CDR1 reads MGHRA; CDR2 reads YSYEKL. The CDR3 extends over 16 amino acids. CDR3 nucleotides: TGCGCCAGCAGCCAAGTACCGGGACAGGGTTACAATGAGCAGTACTTC. Amino acid sequence: CASSQVPGQGYNEQYF.

This clonotype came up a few times. The V gene is TRBV14, the J gene TRBJ2-7; 7 bases align to TRBD1. This CDR3 spans 13 amino acids. Trimming at V came to 6 bases and at J to 5 bases, leaving 7 bases not matched to a gene. Per germline, CDR1 SGHDN and CDR2 FVKESK. In nucleotides, the CDR3 is TGTGCCAGCAGACGTGCGAGGGGGCACGAGCAGTACTTC. The encoded protein is CASRRARGHEQYF.

DNA for the CDR3: TGTGCCAGCTCACCAAGGGGGGCCGGCTATGGCTACACCTTC. It is translated as CASSPRGAGYGYTF. The rearrangement joins TRBV18 to TRBJ1-2; perhaps TRBD1 as D (6 bases). Germline V lookup: CDR1 KGHSH, CDR2 LQKENI. CDR3 size: 14 residues. The V and J ends lost 2 bases and 4 bases respectively, with 11 bases between them.

The gene calls are TRBV28 and TRBJ1-1; TRBD1 is a possible D gene (6 bases). CDR1 is MDHEN, CDR2 SYDVKM, per germline. V lost 6 bases to trimming and J lost 10 bases, with 18 bases between them. The CDR3 is made up of 13 amino acids. The CDR3 protein is CASSDGQRRGAFF. CDR3 DNA: TGTGCCAGCAGCGACGGACAGCGGAGGGGAGCTTTCTTT.

The chain joins TRBV10-3 to TRBJ1-2; maybe TRBD1 (5 bases). This CDR3 spans 14 amino acids. Trimming shortened V by 0 bases and J by 3 bases, and 8 bases separated the two germline ends. In germline, CDR1 is ENHRY, CDR2 SYGVKD. The CDR3 sequence: CAISESWGYYGYTF. The CDR3 nucleotides are TGTGCCATCAGTGAGTCTTGGGGGTACTATGGCTACACCTTC.